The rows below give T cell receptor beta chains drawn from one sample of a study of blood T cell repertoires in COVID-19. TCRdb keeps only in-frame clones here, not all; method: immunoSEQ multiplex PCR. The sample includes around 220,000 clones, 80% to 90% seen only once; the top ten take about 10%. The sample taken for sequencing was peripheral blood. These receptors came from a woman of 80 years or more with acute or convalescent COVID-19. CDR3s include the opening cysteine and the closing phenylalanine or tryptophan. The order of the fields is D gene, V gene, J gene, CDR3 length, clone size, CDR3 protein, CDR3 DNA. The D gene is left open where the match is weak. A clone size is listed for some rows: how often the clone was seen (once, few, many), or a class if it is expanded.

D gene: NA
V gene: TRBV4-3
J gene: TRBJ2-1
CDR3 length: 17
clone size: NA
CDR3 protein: CASSQGLSTLPDNEQFF
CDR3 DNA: TGCGCCAGCAGCCAAGGACTCTCAACTCTCCCGGATAATGAGCAGTTCTTC

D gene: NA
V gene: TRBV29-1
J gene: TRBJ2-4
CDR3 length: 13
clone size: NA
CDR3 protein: CSVEGLAKNIQYF
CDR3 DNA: TGCAGCGTTGAGGGACTAGCCAAAAACATTCAGTACTTC

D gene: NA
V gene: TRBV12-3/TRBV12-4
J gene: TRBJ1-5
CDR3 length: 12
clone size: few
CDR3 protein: CASSRTLRTQHF
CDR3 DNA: TGTGCCAGCAGTCGGACACTCAGAACCCAGCATTTT

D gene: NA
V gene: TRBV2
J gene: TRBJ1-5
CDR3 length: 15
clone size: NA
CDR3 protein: CASSRAGDSNQPQHF
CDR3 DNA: TGTGCCAGCAGTCGGGCGGGGGATAGCAATCAGCCCCAGCATTTT

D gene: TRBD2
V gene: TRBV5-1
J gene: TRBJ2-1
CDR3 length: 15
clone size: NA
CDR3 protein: CASSPREGLSNEQFF
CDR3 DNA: TGCGCCAGCAGCCCGCGGGAGGGCCTAAGCAATGAGCAGTTCTTC

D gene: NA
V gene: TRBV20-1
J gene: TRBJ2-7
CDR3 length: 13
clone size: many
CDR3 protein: CSASVNGEYEQYF
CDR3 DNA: TGCAGTGCTAGTGTCAACGGGGAGTACGAGCAGTACTTC

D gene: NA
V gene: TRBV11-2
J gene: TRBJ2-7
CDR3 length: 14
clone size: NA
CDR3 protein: CASSLERGIYEQYF
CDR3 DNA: TGTGCCAGCAGCTTAGAAAGGGGTATCTACGAGCAGTACTTC

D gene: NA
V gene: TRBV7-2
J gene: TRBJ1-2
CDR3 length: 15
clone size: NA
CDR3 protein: CASSSPGVGNYGYTF
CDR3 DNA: TGTGCCAGCAGCTCGCCGGGGGTGGGGAACTATGGCTACACCTTC

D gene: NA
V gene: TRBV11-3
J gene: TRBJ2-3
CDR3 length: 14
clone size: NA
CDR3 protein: CASSFRGYTDTQYF
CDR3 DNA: TGTGCCAGCAGCTTCAGGGGCTACACAGATACGCAGTATTTT

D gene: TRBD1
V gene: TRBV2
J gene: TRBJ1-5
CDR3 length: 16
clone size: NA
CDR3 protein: CASSEGGQGQGQPQHF
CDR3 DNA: TGTGCCAGCAGTGAGGGGGGACAGGGCCAAGGGCAGCCCCAGCATTTT

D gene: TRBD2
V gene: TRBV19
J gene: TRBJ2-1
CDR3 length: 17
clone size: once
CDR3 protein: CASSINLAGGWYNEQFF
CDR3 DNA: TGTGCCAGTAGTATAAATCTCGCGGGAGGGTGGTACAATGAGCAGTTCTTC

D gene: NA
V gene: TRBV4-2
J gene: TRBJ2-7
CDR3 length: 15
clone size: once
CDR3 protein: CASSQALEGFYEQYF
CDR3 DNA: TGTGCCAGCAGCCAAGCTCTAGAAGGTTTCTACGAGCAGTACTTC

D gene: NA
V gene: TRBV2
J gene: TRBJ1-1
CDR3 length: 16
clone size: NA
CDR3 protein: CASSVRRLGENTEAFF
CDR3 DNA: TGTGCCAGCAGTGTAAGGAGGCTGGGAGAGAACACTGAAGCTTTCTTT

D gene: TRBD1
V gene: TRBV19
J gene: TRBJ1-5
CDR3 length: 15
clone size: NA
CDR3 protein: CASSSTGGRDQPQHF
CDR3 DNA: TGTGCCAGTAGTAGCACAGGGGGCCGGGATCAGCCCCAGCATTTT

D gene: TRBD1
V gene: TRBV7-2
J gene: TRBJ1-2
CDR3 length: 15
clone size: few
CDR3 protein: CASSPKSGGEYGYTF
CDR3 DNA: TGTGCCAGCAGCCCAAAATCAGGGGGTGAATATGGCTACACCTTC

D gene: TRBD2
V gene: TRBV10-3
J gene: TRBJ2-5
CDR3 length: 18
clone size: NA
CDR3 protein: CAIRGVVGNSGGGETQYF
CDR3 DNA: TGTGCCATCAGGGGTGTCGTCGGAAATAGCGGGGGTGGAGAGACCCAGTACTTC

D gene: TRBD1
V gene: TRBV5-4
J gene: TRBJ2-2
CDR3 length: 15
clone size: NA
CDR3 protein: CASSRGTRGTGELFF
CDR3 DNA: TGTGCCAGCAGCAGGGGAACCAGGGGGACCGGGGAGCTGTTTTTT

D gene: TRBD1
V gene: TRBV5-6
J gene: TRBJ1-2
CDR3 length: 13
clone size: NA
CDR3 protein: CASSWQGAYGYTF
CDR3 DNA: TGTGCCAGCAGTTGGCAGGGGGCCTATGGCTACACCTTC

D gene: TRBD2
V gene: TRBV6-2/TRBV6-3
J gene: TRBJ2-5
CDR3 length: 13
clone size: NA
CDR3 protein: CASSGGYQETQYF
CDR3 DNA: TGTGCCAGCAGCGGGGGGTACCAAGAGACCCAGTACTTC

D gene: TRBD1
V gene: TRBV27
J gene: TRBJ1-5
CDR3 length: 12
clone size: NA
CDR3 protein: CASSDRGQPQHF
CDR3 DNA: TGTGCCAGCAGCGACAGGGGTCAGCCCCAGCATTTT

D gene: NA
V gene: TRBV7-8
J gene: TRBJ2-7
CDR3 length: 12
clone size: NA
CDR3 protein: CASSVERYEQYF
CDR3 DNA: TGTGCCAGCAGCGTTGAGAGGTACGAGCAGTACTTC

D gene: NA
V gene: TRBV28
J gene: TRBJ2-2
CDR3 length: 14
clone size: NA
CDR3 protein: CASNGGWDTGELFF
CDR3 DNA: TGTGCCAGCAATGGGGGGTGGGACACCGGGGAGCTGTTTTTT

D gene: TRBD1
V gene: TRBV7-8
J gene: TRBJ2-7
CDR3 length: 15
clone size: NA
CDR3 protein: CASSLVGQGAHEQYF
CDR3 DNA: TGTGCCAGCAGCTTAGTAGGACAGGGGGCGCACGAGCAGTACTTC

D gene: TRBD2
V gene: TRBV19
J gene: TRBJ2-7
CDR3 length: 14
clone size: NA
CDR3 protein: CASSMTSGDYEQYF
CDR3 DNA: TGTGCCAGTAGCATGACTAGCGGGGACTACGAGCAGTACTTC

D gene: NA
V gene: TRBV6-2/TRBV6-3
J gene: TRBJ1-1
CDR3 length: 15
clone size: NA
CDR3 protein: CASSFLTGSGTEAFF
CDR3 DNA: TGTGCCAGCAGTTTCCTCACAGGGTCGGGCACTGAAGCTTTCTTT

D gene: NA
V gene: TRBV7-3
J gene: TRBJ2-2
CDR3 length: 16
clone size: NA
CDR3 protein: CASSFGGGANTGELFF
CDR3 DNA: TGTGCCAGCAGCTTTGGCGGCGGGGCGAACACCGGGGAGCTGTTTTTT

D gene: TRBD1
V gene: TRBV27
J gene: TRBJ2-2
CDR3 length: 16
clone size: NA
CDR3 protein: CASSLITGGDTGELFF
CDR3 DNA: TGTGCCAGCAGTTTAATTACAGGGGGCGACACCGGGGAGCTGTTTTTT

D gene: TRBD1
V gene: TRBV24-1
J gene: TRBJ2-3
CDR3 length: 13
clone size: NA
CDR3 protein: CATGQGAQDTQYF
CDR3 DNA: TGTGCCACCGGACAGGGGGCGCAAGATACGCAGTATTTT

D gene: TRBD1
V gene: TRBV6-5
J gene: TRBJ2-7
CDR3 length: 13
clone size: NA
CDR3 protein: CASSQTGPYEQYF
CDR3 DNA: TGTGCCAGCAGCCAGACAGGGCCCTACGAGCAGTACTTC

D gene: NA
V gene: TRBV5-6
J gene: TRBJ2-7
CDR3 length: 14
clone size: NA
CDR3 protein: CASSSDYGSYEQYF
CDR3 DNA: TGTGCCAGCAGCTCCGACTATGGCTCCTACGAGCAGTACTTC

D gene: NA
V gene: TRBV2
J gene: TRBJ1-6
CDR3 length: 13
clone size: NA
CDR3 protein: CASRGPGDSPLHF
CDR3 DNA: TGTGCCAGCAGGGGGCCGGGGGATTCACCCCTCCACTTT

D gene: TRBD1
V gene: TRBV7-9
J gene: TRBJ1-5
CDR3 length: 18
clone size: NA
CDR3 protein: CASSLVTGTGGDNQPQHF
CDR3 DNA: TGTGCCAGCAGCTTAGTCACCGGGACAGGGGGCGACAATCAGCCCCAGCATTTT

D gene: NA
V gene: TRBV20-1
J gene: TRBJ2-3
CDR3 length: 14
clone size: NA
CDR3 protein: CSASNWEYPDTQYF
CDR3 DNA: TGCAGTGCTAGTAACTGGGAGTATCCAGATACGCAGTATTTT

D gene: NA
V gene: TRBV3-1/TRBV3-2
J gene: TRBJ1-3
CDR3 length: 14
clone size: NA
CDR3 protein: CASAGGATGNTIYF
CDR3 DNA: TGTGCCAGCGCGGGGGGGGCTACTGGAAACACCATATATTTT

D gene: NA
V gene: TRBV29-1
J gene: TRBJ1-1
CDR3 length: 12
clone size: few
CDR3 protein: CSSKGVETEAFF
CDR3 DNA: TGCAGCTCCAAGGGGGTTGAGACTGAAGCTTTCTTT

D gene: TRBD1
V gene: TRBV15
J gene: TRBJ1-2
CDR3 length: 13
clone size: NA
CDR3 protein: CATSLGQARRYTF
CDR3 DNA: TGTGCCACCAGCCTGGGACAGGCCCGGAGGTACACCTTC

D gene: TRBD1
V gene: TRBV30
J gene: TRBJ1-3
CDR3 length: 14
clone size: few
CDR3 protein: CACGGQGTTNTIYF
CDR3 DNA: TGTGCCTGCGGAGGACAGGGGACGACAAACACCATATATTTT

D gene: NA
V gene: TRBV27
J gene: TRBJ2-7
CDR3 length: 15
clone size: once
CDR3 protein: CASSPRGGNSYEQYF
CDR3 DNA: TGTGCCAGCAGTCCCCGGGGCGGGAACTCCTACGAGCAGTACTTC

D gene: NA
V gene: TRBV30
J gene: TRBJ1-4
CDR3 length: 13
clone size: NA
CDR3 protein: CAWSLNAAGKLFF
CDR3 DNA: TGTGCCTGGAGTTTAAATGCAGCGGGGAAACTGTTTTTT

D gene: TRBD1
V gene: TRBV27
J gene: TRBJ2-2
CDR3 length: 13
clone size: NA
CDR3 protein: CASRPRGRGELFF
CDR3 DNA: TGTGCCAGCAGACCCAGGGGGAGAGGGGAGCTGTTTTTT

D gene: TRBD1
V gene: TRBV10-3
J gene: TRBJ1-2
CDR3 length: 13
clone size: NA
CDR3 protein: CAISAGTAYGYTF
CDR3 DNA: TGTGCCATCAGTGCCGGGACAGCGTATGGCTACACCTTC

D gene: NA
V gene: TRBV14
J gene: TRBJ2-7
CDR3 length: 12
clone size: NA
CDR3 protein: CASSRGVSEQYF
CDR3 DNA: TGTGCCAGCAGCCGGGGAGTGTCAGAGCAGTACTTC

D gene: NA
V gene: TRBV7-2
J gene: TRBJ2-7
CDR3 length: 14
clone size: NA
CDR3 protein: CASSQPGETAEQYF
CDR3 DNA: TGTGCCAGCAGCCAACCGGGAGAAACGGCGGAGCAGTACTTC

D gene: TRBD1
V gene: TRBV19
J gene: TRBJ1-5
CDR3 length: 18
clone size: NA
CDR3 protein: CASNGQGYSSVDGQPQHF
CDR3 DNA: TGTGCCAGTAATGGACAGGGGTATTCTAGTGTGGACGGTCAGCCCCAGCATTTT